This T cell receptor beta chain appears in the sequencing data of a study of T cell responses to AZD1222 COVID-19 vaccine. Study overall: Investigators merged groups given second doses at roughly 4 or roughly 12 weeks.

Libraries were prepared by immunoSEQ multiplex PCR; TCRdb keeps only in-frame clonotypes and omits some of them. The repertoire consists of under 150,000 clones, with approximately 88% occurring once and the leading ten covering under 4.5%. This CDR3 spans 16 amino acids. Germline values: CDR1 SGHTA, CDR2 FQGNSA. V lost 2 bases, J lost 7 bases, and 17 bases lay in between. Sample: peripheral blood, taken on day 0 of AZD1222 vaccination. The receptor's source is an adult in good health. The chain carries TRBV7-2 and TRBJ1-4; D unclear. CDR3 protein: CASSLSRVGGGEKLFF. The CDR3 bases are TGTGCCAGCAGCTTATCTCGCGTCGGAGGTGGTGAAAAACTGTTTTTT.